This record concerns one T cell receptor (beta chain) sequence. Its antigen is not identified. The data derive from a study of T cell clonotyping in hematopoietic cell transplantation. Study conclusions and caveats: No sorting was done, leaving CD4 and CD8 contributions mixed. After transplant, recipient diversity fell while pathologically expanded clonotypes grew through day 180. Broader posttransplant TCR repertoire diversity was predicted by graft donor and pretransplant recipient Inverse Simpson Index values. At the given depth, recipient repertoires were over 95% de novo clonotypes.

Germline CDR1 and CDR2: ENHRY and SYGVKD. V gave up 2 bases and J gave up 5 bases, with 7 bases separating them. This CDR3 is 13 amino acids long. Assay used: immunoSEQ multiplex PCR; TCRdb lists only in-frame clones, some missing. The sample holds approximately 25,000 clones, almost 96% seen once. Sequenced sample: peripheral blood mononuclear cells. The chain is built from TRBV10-3 and TRBJ1-5, with D perhaps matching TRBD1 (5 bases). This TCR derives from a man between 45 and 60 years old in good health. Some clones in this sample may be carry-over from other donors' samples. CDR3 residues: CAISEDSYQPQHF. The CDR3 bases are TGTGCCATCAGTGAGGACAGTTATCAGCCCCAGCATTTT.